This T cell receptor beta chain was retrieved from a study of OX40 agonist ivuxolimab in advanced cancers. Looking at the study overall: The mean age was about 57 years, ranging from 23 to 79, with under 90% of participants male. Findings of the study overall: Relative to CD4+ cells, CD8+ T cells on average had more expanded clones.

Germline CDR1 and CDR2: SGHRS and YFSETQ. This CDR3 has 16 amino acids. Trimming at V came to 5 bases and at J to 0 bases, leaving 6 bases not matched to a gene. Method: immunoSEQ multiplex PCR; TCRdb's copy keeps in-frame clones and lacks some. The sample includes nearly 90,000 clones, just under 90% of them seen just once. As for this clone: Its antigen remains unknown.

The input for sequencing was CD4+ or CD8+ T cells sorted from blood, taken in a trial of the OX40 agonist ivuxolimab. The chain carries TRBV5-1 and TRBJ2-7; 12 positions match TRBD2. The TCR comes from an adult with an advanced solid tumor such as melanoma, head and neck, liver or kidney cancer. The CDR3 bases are TGCGCCAGCAGTATAGCTAGCGGGAGGGGCTCCTACGAGCAGTACTTC. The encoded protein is CASSIASGRGSYEQYF.